This T cell receptor (beta chain) was observed in a study of T cell responses to AZD1222 COVID-19 vaccine. A word on this clone: Its specificity is not known.

Findings and limits, study-wide: Among the donors, most were white British and more were female, and clonal diversity was possibly underestimated. Repertoire sampling happened only post peak T cell response.

Sequencing was performed with immunoSEQ multiplex PCR; in TCRdb, only in-frame clones are kept and a portion is missing. The table records approximately 110,000 clones, about 92% of them present only once. This TCR was sampled from an adult in good health. Here the sequenced sample was peripheral blood, taken on day 0 of AZD1222 vaccination.

CDR3: CAISAGTAGNTIYF. As DNA, the CDR3 is TGTGCCATCAGTGCCGGGACAGCTGGAAACACCATATATTTT. The chain couples TRBV10-3 to TRBJ1-3; TRBD1 matches at 7 bases. This CDR3 comprises 14 residues. V trimming: 4 bases; J trimming: 2 bases; junction bases outside the gene matches: 2. Per the germline V gene, CDR1 is ENHRY and CDR2 is SYGVKD.